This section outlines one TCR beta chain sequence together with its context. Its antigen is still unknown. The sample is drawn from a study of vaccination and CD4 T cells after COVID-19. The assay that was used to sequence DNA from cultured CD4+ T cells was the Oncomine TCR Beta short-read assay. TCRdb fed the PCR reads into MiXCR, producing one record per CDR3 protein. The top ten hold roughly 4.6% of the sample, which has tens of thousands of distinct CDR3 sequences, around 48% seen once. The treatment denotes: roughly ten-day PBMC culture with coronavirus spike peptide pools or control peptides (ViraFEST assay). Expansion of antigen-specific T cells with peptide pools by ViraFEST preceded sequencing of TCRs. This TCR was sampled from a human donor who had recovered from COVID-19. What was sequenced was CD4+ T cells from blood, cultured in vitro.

In DNA, the CDR3 is TGCGCCAGCAGCCATCTCGTCGGGAGGAACACTGAAGCTTTCTTT. Amino acids: CASSHLVGRNTEAFF. The chain couples TRBV4-3 to TRBJ1-1; no firm D call. Germline CDR1 and CDR2: LGHNA and YSLEER. The ends were cut back, 3 bases at V and 1 base at J, with 12 bases in the middle. The CDR3 has 15 residues.